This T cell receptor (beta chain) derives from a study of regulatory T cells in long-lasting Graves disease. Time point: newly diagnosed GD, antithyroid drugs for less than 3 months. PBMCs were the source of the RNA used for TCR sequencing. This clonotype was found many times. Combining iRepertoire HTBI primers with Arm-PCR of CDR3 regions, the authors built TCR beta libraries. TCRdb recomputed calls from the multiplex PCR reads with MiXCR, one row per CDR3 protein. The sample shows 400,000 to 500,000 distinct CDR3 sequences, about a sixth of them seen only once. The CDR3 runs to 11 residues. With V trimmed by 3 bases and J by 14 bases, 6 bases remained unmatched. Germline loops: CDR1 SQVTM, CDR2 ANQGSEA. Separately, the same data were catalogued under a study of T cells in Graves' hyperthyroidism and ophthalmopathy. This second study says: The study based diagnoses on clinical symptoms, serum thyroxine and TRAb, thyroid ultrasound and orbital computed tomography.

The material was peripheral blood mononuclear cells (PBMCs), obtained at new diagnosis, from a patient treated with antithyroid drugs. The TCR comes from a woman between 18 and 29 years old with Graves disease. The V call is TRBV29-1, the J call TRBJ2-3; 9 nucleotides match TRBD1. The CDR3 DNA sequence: TGCAGCGTTGATCACGGGACAGGGTTGTATTTT. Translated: CSVDHGTGLYF.